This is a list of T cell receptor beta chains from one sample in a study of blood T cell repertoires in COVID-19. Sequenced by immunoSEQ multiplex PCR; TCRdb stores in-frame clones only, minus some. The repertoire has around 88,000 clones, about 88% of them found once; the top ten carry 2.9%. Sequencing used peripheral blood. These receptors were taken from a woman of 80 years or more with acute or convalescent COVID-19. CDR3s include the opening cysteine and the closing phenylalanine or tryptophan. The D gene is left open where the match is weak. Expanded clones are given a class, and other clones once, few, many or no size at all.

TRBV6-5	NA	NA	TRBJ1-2	TGTGCCAGCAGGACAGATCCTGGGTCCTATGGCTACACCTTC	CASRTDPGSYGYTF
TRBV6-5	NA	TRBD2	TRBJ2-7	TGTGCCAGCGGGGGGCTAGCGGGTGACTCCTACGAGCAGTACTTC	CASGGLAGDSYEQYF
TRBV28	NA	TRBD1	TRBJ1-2	TGTGCCAGCAGCTTCGGGGACAGGAACTATGGCTACACCTTC	CASSFGDRNYGYTF
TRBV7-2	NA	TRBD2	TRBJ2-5	TGTGCCAGCAGCTCTGAGGTAGCGGGAGACTCAGAGACCCAGTACTTC	CASSSEVAGDSETQYF
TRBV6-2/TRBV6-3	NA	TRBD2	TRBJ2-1	TGTGCCAGCGGCCCCGGGACTAGAAGACAATATGAGCAGTTCTTC	CASGPGTRRQYEQFF
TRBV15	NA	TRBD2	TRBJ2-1	TGTGCCACCAGCGGACCCCTAGGGACTAGCGGGAGGAATGAGCAGTTCTTC	CATSGPLGTSGRNEQFF
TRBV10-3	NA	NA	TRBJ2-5	TGTGCCATCAGTGAAGGAGCGATAGAGACCCAGTACTTC	CAISEGAIETQYF
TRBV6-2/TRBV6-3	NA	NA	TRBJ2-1	TGTGCCAGCAGTTACCAGCGGGTGGAATACAATGAGCAGTTCTTC	CASSYQRVEYNEQFF
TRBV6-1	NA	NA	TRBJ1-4	TGTGCCAGCAGTGAAGGGCAGGTTCCCCCAAATGAAAAACTGTTTTTT	CASSEGQVPPNEKLFF
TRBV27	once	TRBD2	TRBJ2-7	TGTGCCAGCACCCGACTAGCGGGGGGCTCCGAGCAGTACTTC	CASTRLAGGSEQYF
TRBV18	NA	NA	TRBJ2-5	TGTGCCAGCTCACCACGGTTGATACAGGACAACCAAGAGACCCAGTACTTC	CASSPRLIQDNQETQYF
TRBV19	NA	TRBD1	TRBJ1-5	TGTGCCAGTAGTAAGGGGGCGAGCAATCAGCCCCAGCATTTT	CASSKGASNQPQHF
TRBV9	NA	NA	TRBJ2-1	TGTGCCAGCAGTATGGCGGGCTCCTACAATGAGCAGTTCTTC	CASSMAGSYNEQFF
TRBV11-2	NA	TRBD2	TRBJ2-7	TGTGCCAGCAGTCTCGGGGATAGCGGGCCCTACGAGCAGTACTTC	CASSLGDSGPYEQYF
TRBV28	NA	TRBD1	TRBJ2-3	TGTGCCAGCAGCTCCACAGGGGGAGACGGGAAGACCCTCACAGATACGCAGTATTTT	CASSSTGGDGKTLTDTQYF
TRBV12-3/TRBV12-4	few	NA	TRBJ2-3	TGTGCCAGCATCTCACTAGCCGGTACGCAGTATTTT	CASISLAGTQYF
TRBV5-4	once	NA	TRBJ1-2	TGTGCCAGCAGCTTCGGGCGGGGGAACTATGGCTACACCTTC	CASSFGRGNYGYTF
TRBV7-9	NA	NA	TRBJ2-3	TGTGCCAGCAGCGTAGCAGGGGCAGATACGCAGTATTTT	CASSVAGADTQYF
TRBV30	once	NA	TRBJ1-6	TGTGCCTGGAGTGTGAGACAGCGATATAATTCACCCCTCCACTTT	CAWSVRQRYNSPLHF
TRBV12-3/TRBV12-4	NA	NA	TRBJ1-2	TGTGCCAGCAGCAACTATTATGGCTACACCTTC	CASSNYYGYTF
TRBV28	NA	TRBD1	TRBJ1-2	TGTGCCAGCAGCCTACAGGGGGCCATTGGCTACACCTTC	CASSLQGAIGYTF
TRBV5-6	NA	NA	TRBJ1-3	TGTGCCAGCAGCTTGTGGGCCTCTGGAAACACCATATATTTT	CASSLWASGNTIYF
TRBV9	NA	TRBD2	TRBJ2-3	TGTGCCAGCAGCCCCTGGCGGGGGGGGGCAGATACGCAGTATTTT	CASSPWRGGADTQYF
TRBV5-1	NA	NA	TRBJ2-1	TGCGCCAGCAGCTGGGAGGATGAGCAGTTCTTC	CASSWEDEQFF
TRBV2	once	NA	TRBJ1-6	TGTGCCAGCCAGGGCCTAGGGGGTAGGAATTCACCCCTCCACTTT	CASQGLGGRNSPLHF
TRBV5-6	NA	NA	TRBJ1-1	TGTGCCAGCAGCGTTCGGCTATTTTCGGTACAGGGAGCAACTGAAGCTTTCTTT	CASSVRLFSVQGATEAFF
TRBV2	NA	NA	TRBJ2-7	TGTGCCAGCAGTGTCCCCGCGGTCCGCTACGAGCAGTACTTC	CASSVPAVRYEQYF
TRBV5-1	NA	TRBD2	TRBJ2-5	TGCGCCAGCAGCTTCACTCCAAGCGGGGGGATCCGAGAGACCCAGTACTTC	CASSFTPSGGIRETQYF
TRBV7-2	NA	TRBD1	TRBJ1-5	TGTGCCAGCAGCCCAGACAGGGTTCAGCCCCAGCATTTT	CASSPDRVQPQHF
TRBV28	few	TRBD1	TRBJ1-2	TGTGCCAGCAGGCCGACAGGGGGCAACGGCTACACCTTC	CASRPTGGNGYTF
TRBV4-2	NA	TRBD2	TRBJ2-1	TGTGCCAGCAGCCAAGTTGAGCGGGGGGCCAAAAATGAGCAGTTCTTC	CASSQVERGAKNEQFF
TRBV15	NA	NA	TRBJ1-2	TGTGCCACCAGCAGTGCTAACAGCGGCTATGGCTACACCTTC	CATSSANSGYGYTF
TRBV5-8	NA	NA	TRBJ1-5	TGTGCCAGCAGCTTAAGGACAGATAGCAATCAGCCCCAGCATTTT	CASSLRTDSNQPQHF